This T cell receptor beta chain was sequenced in a study of cytomegalovirus exposure and HLA in healthy donors. Germline lookup yields CDR1 MNHEY and CDR2 SVGAGI. The length of the CDR3 is 15 residues. With 4 bases clipped from V and 5 bases from J, the junction kept 6 bases outside the gene matches. The PCR made use of 60 Vbeta and 13 Jbeta primers. Generated by immunoSEQ multiplex PCR, the TCRdb table keeps only in-frame clones and is missing some. This table has approximately 280,000 clones, approximately 90% appearing once. Material for sequencing was PBMCs. This clonotype was sampled from a woman in her late teens or twenties in good health and CMV-seronegative. The chain carries TRBV6-5 and TRBJ2-1; TRBD1 matches 9 bases. DNA of the CDR3: TGTGCCAGCAGTTCTCCGGGACAGGGTGACAATGAGCAGTTCTTC. Translated, it gives CASSSPGQGDNEQFF.